A single sample gave rise to the 27 T cell receptor beta chains below, sequenced in a study of metastatic and nonmetastatic thyroid tumors. All patients reached thyroid surgery having received no treatment beforehand. TCRdb recomputed clones from the PCR reads via MiXCR. The sample has around 17,000 clones; roughly 26% are singletons. Sequences were obtained from adjacent normal tissue. Receptors were obtained from a female donor with papillary thyroid cancer or a benign thyroid nodule (not recorded which). Some clones in this sample may be carry-over from other donors' samples.

The V gene is TRBV11-2, the J gene TRBJ2-7; perhaps TRBD2 as D (5 bases). The CDR3 has 12 residues. V gave up 5 bases and J gave up 6 bases, with 11 bases separating them. Germline V gene sequence: CDR1 SGHAT, CDR2 FQNNGV. This CDR3 is CASSHGSSEQYF. As DNA, the CDR3 is TGTGCCAGCAGCCATGGGAGTAGCGAGCAGTACTTC.

By its share, this clone is medium-sized (0.01 to 0.1%). The J gene is TRBJ1-4, the V gene TRBV12-3 or TRBV12-4, with a possible D match to TRBD1 (6 bases). The CDR3 runs to 14 residues. Trimming cost V 1 base and J 8 bases, with 11 bases left between them. The CDR3 spells CASSLVGGGEKLFF. The CDR3 DNA sequence: TGTGCCAGCAGTTTAGTGGGGGGCGGCGAAAAACTGTTTTTT.

The chain combines TRBV20-1 with TRBJ2-1, with TRBD2 identical over 10 bases. The germline V gene encodes CDR1 DFQATT and CDR2 SNEGSKA (reference sequence). Losses at the gene ends were 6 bases for V and 6 bases for J; bases not matched to a gene: 11. This CDR3 contains 15 residues. The CDR3 bases are TGCAGTGCCAGACCGGGACTAGCGTCGGTCAATGAGCAGTTCTTC. Its translation is CSARPGLASVNEQFF.

The V call is TRBV20-1, the J call TRBJ1-3, with D hard to call. V was clipped by 0 bases and J by 2 bases, with 8 bases between them. This CDR3 has 14 amino acids. Germline lookup yields CDR1 DFQATT and CDR2 SNEGSKA (reference sequence). The CDR3 nucleotides read TGCAGTGCTAGAGACAAGGAGACTGGAAACACCATATATTTT. Translating it yields CSARDKETGNTIYF.

This clone has a count of ten or more. This chain uses TRBV27 with TRBJ1-1; D gene ambiguous. The CDR3 runs 13 residues. Between the trimmed V and J ends, which lost 3 bases and 3 bases, there was a span of 8 bases. The germline CDR1 and CDR2 sequences are MNHEY and SMNVEV (reference sequence). The CDR3 DNA reads as TGTGCCAGCAGTTTGACTGATTACACTGAAGCTTTCTTT. This gives the protein CASSLTDYTEAFF.

Concerning this clone: Compared with germline, one end of the junction differs, possibly owing to a read error. The rearrangement joins TRBV13 to TRBJ2-7; D call uncertain. CDR1 and CDR2 from the germline V gene are PRHDT and FYEKMQ (reference sequence). This CDR3 comprises 11 residues. The CDR3, as DNA: TGTGCCAGCAGCTTAGGACAAGGACCTATCTTC. Its protein is CASSLGQGPIF.

This chain connects TRBV20-1 to TRBJ1-2; the D gene is possibly TRBD1 (5 bases). CDR1 is DFQATT, CDR2 SNEGSKA, per germline (reference sequence). Trimming pared 6 bases from V and 1 base from J, leaving 9 bases between. The CDR3 spans 12 residues. The CDR3: CSAPTVNYGYTF. The DNA of the CDR3 is TGCAGTGCGCCGACAGTTAACTATGGCTACACCTTC.

This clone is categorized as large (0.1 to 1%). The genes are TRBV28 and TRBJ2-2, with 9 positions matching TRBD2. Losses at the gene ends were 5 bases for V and 6 bases for J; bases not matched to a gene: 4. The length of the CDR3 is 14 residues. CDR1 is MDHEN, CDR2 SYDVKM, per germline. The CDR3 DNA follows: TGTGCCAGCAGTCGGACTAGCGCTGCCGGGGAGCTGTTTTTT. Translation: CASSRTSAAGELFF.

This clone was seen a few times. The rearrangement uses TRBV7-3 and TRBJ2-3; 10 positions match TRBD2. CDR3 length equals 17 residues. Looked up from germline, CDR1 is SGHTA and CDR2 is FQGTGA. V was pared by 2 bases and J by 5 bases, with 10 bases of the junction left unmatched. Here the CDR3 DNA reads TGTGCCAGCAGCTTATTTCCTAGCGGGGGCCTTCTAGATACGCAGTATTTT. Encoded protein: CASSLFPSGGLLDTQYF.

V gene TRBV2 combines with J gene TRBJ1-2, with D hard to call. The CDR3 is 13 amino acids. Per germline, CDR1 SNHLY and CDR2 FYNNEI. Trimming pared 3 bases from V and 5 bases from J, leaving 10 bases between. CDR3 amino acids: CASSDEATYGYTF. In DNA form, the CDR3 reads TGTGCCAGCAGTGATGAGGCAACATATGGCTACACCTTC.

This clone occurred a few times. The V gene is TRBV6-2 or TRBV6-3, the J gene TRBJ2-6; D ambiguous. The CDR3 covers 16 residues. Germline V lookup: CDR1 MNHEY, CDR2 SVGEGT. Trimming left V 2 bases short and J 0 bases short, with 8 bases between. In DNA, the CDR3 is TGTGCCAGCAGTTACATGGCGTACTCTGGGGCCAACGTCCTGACTTTC. This gives the protein CASSYMAYSGANVLTF.

V is TRBV11-2 and J is TRBJ2-7, with 11 bases that match TRBD2. Trimming removed 5 bases from V and 3 bases from J; junction bases left unmatched: 3. Germline V gene lookup returns CDR1 SGHAT and CDR2 FQNNGV. This CDR3 has 14 amino acids. The CDR3 is CASSPGTSGYEQYF. Here the CDR3 DNA reads TGTGCCAGCAGCCCCGGGACTAGCGGCTACGAGCAGTACTTC.

The sample holds a few counts of this clone. This chain connects TRBV7-9 to TRBJ2-1; tentatively, D is TRBD2 (6 bases). The CDR3 loop spans 11 amino acids. From germline, CDR1 is SEHNR and CDR2 FQNEAQ (reference sequence). The V and J ends lost 5 bases and 15 bases respectively, with 14 bases between them. CDR3: CASSGGAEGFF. DNA of the CDR3: TGTGCCAGCAGCGGCGGTGCGGAGGGGTTCTTC.

CDR3 residues: CASSLARYRTGDYGYTF. As DNA, the CDR3 is TGTGCCAGCAGCTTAGCTCGTTATAGGACAGGGGACTATGGCTACACCTTC. This rearrangement joins TRBV7-2 to TRBJ1-2, with 9 bases identical to TRBD1. Per the germline V gene, CDR1 is SGHTA and CDR2 is FQGNSA. The CDR3 consists of 17 residues. V gave up 0 bases and J gave up 3 bases; unmatched junction bases: 8.

In its sample, this clone ranks as medium-sized. J is TRBJ1-1 and V is TRBV7-3; D remains ambiguous. The germline V and J ends were trimmed by 1 base and 8 bases, with 11 bases remaining between them. The CDR3 contains 13 residues. Germline V gene lookup returns CDR1 SGHTA and CDR2 FQGTGA. In DNA, the CDR3 is TGTGCCAGCAGCTTAAGTATGGAAAGCGAAGCTTTCTTT. It codes for CASSLSMESEAFF.

The rearrangement joins TRBV20-1 to TRBJ2-7, with 10 bases fitting TRBD2. CDR1 DFQATT and CDR2 SNEGSKA come from the germline V gene (reference sequence). With 6 bases clipped from V and 5 bases from J, the junction kept 16 bases outside the gene matches. The CDR3 covers 16 residues. Here the CDR3 reads CSAITASGRSPHEQYF. CDR3 bases: TGCAGTGCCATCACAGCTAGCGGGAGATCCCCCCACGAGCAGTACTTC.

As regards this clone: The sample has other DNA sequences that encode this CDR3 too. The chain carries TRBV5-1 and TRBJ2-1; 15 positions agree with TRBD2. After removal of 5 bases from V and 7 bases from J, the junction contained 10 bases not matched to a gene. From germline, CDR1 is SGHRS and CDR2 YFSETQ. The CDR3 has 17 residues. DNA for the CDR3: TGCGCCAGCAGTAAAGAAGGGACTAGCGGGGGGTTGAATGAGCAGTTCTTC. Its protein is CASSKEGTSGGLNEQFF.

This clone was picked up a small number of times. The chain carries TRBV5-8 and TRBJ2-7; a possible D gene is TRBD2 (6 bases). This CDR3 contains 14 residues. V was trimmed by 2 bases and J by 3 bases, leaving 12 bases between them. Germline V gene lookup returns CDR1 SGHTS and CDR2 YDEGEE. As DNA, the CDR3 is TGTGCCAGCAGCTTTGGAGGGAAGGGCTACGAGCAGTACTTC. Translating it yields CASSFGGKGYEQYF. The variable domain in full, completed from reference TRBV5-8 and TRBJ2-7, reads EAGVTQSPTHLIKTRGQQATLRCSPISGHTSVYWYQQALGLGLQFLLWYDEGEERNRGNFPPRFSGRQFPNYSSELNVNALELEDSALYLCASSFGGKGYEQYFGPGTRLTVT.

V is TRBV28 and J is TRBJ1-6, with a possible D match to TRBD1 (6 bases). Germline V lookup: CDR1 MDHEN, CDR2 SYDVKM. Trimming shortened V by 5 bases and J by 6 bases, and 14 bases separated the two germline ends. The CDR3 sequence is 15 residues long. CDR3 sequence reads: CASSIQQGLNSPLHF. DNA for the CDR3: TGTGCCAGCAGTATCCAACAGGGTCTTAATTCACCCCTCCACTTT.

Relative to its sample, this clone is medium-sized. Just one base apart from a much larger clone, this may be a read error. Lacking the conserved final phenylalanine or tryptophan, this CDR3 likely reflects a read error. V is TRBV7-9 and J is TRBJ2-1; no definite D call. The CDR3 spans 12 residues. Between the trimmed V and J ends, which lost 10 bases and 0 bases, there was a span of 7 bases. Germline values: CDR1 SEHNR, CDR2 FQNEAQ (reference sequence). The CDR3 nucleotides are TGTGCCATGTCGAGCTCCTACAATGAGCAGTTCGTC. Translating gives CAMSSSYNEQFV.

This clone has just a few counts. The chain has TRBV20-1 and TRBJ1-2; 8 bases align to TRBD1. This CDR3 has 11 residues. V was clipped by 6 bases and J by 5 bases; unmatched bases: 2. Germline V lookup: CDR1 DFQATT, CDR2 SNEGSKA (reference sequence). The DNA of the CDR3 is TGCAGTGCGACAGGGGATTATGGCTACACCTTC. Translated, it gives CSATGDYGYTF.

The genes are TRBV6-5 and TRBJ2-7; the D is unclear. This CDR3 has 13 amino acids. Looked up from germline, CDR1 is MNHEY and CDR2 is SVGAGI. V gave up 4 bases and J gave up 3 bases, with 10 bases separating them. CDR3 sequence: CASSSKMGYEQYF. CDR3 DNA: TGTGCCAGCAGTTCAAAAATGGGCTACGAGCAGTACTTC.

This clone was counted only a few times. The rearrangement joins TRBV6-2 or TRBV6-3 to TRBJ2-7, with D possibly matching TRBD1 (5 bases). Trimming left V 0 bases short and J 3 bases short, with 15 bases between. CDR1 is MNHEY and CDR2 is SVGEGT in the germline V gene. The CDR3 extends over 16 amino acids. The CDR3, as DNA: TGTGCCAGCAGTTACTCGACTTCCGGCAGGGACTACGAGCAGTACTTC. Amino acids: CASSYSTSGRDYEQYF.

This clone has only a few counts. The rearrangement uses TRBV6-1 and TRBJ2-1; D unclear. V was shortened by 2 bases and J by 7 bases, with 6 bases between the two germline ends. Germline-derived CDR1 and CDR2 are MNHNS and SASEGT. CDR3 size: 12 residues. The CDR3 DNA is TGTGCCAGCAGTGAACAAATAAATGAGCAGTTCTTC. Its protein product is CASSEQINEQFF.

The chain carries TRBV9 and TRBJ2-3, with unresolved D. V was trimmed by 3 bases and J by 2 bases, leaving 4 bases between them. The CDR3 is 12 amino acids. Germline assignment: CDR1 SGDLS and CDR2 YYNGEE. CDR3 protein: CASSDITDTQYF. The CDR3 bases are TGTGCCAGCAGCGATATCACAGATACGCAGTATTTT.

A remark on this clone: The identical CDR3 is also encoded by other nucleotide sequences in the sample. The rearrangement joins TRBV19 to TRBJ1-1; D is uncertain. Trimming took off 4 bases at V and 5 bases at J, with 11 bases between the two ends. CDR1 LNHDA and CDR2 SQIVND come from the germline V gene (reference sequence). The CDR3 sequence is 13 residues long. CDR3 DNA: TGTGCCAGTAGTACCGAGGTCAGGACTGAAGCTTTCTTT. Residues: CASSTEVRTEAFF.

This rearrangement joins TRBV7-2 to TRBJ2-7; 10 bases fit TRBD1. CDR3 length equals 15 residues. With V trimmed by 5 bases and J by 2 bases, 6 bases remained unmatched. From germline, CDR1 is SGHTA and CDR2 FQGNSA. CDR3 DNA: TGTGCCAGCAGCCTAGGGGGGACAGGGGCCTACGAGCAGTACTTC. It specifies CASSLGGTGAYEQYF.